This TCR beta chain came from a study of human T cells and chemical hapten exposure. Indicated time point: pre-sensitization, week 0. Treatment defined: therapeutic diphenylcyclopropenone sensitization with weekly scalp DPC. TCRdb reanalysed the RACE reads using MiXCR and keeps one entry per CDR3 protein. Seen here are around 260,000 distinct CDR3 sequences, about 9% observed once, and the top ten hold over 2%. There are 14 residues in the CDR3. The V segment lost 3 bases and the J segment 1 base; nucleotides outside the gene matches: 3. The germline V gene has CDR1 SGHKS and CDR2 YYEKEE (reference sequence).

The source was whole blood, collected in connection with sensitization to the hapten diphenylcyclopropenone (DPC). This TCR was recovered from a middle-aged woman with alopecia areata. Some clones in this sample may be carry-over from other donors' samples. This chain connects TRBV5-5 to TRBJ2-7, with 8 bases identical to TRBD2. DNA of the CDR3: TGTGCCAGCAGCTCGGGACTAGGATCCTACGAGCAGTACTTC. Encoded protein: CASSSGLGSYEQYF.